This T cell receptor (beta chain) appears in the sequencing data of a study of T cell responses to AZD1222 COVID-19 vaccine. To note about this clone: Its antigen is unidentified.

Germline V gene data show CDR1 as GTSNPN and CDR2 as SVGIG (reference sequence). This CDR3 has 15 amino acids. V shed 4 bases and J 4 bases; nucleotides not matched to a gene: 7. General observations from the study: Along spike, vaccine-associated CD4 TCRs were found throughout, with dominance at 160-218 and 743-854. Unmutated variant regions reportedly attract nearly half of all spike-specific TCRs. In a largely white British group with more females than males, clonal diversity was possibly underestimated.

Repertoires were generated with immunoSEQ multiplex PCR, while TCRdb's copy carries only in-frame clones and drops some. Of 50,000 to 70,000 clones in the sample, roughly 89% were seen once. The chain couples TRBV30 to TRBJ1-6, with 7 bases aligning to TRBD1. This specimen was peripheral blood, taken 28 days after the second AZD1222 dose. The source of this sequence is an adult who received the AZD1222 COVID-19 vaccine. In DNA form, the CDR3 reads TGTGCCTGGACCGGACAGGCGGGTTATAATTCACCCCTCCACTTT. It encodes CAWTGQAGYNSPLHF.